Described below is a single T cell receptor (beta chain) sequence and its context. As originally analysed: Estimation of nucleated cell counts relied on the amplification of reference gene primers. Libraries were prepared by immunoSEQ multiplex PCR; TCRdb keeps only in-frame clonotypes and omits some of them. D and trimming come from the DNA, and the V and J calls and clone size come from that table. In the table there are over 25,000 clones, roughly 85% of which are singletons. The data were obtained in a study of blood T cell repertoires in COVID-19. Study-wide context: Nucleic acid was either cDNA or gDNA, and it came from T cells, B-cell-depleted T cells, or PBMCs.

The germline gives CDR1 SNHLY, CDR2 FYNNEI. The CDR3 covers 17 residues. The V segment lost 7 bases and the J segment 6 bases; nucleotides outside the gene matches: 16. Sample: peripheral blood. The sequence was obtained from an older man with active COVID-19. V is TRBV2 and J is TRBJ1-5; 9 bases line up with TRBD1. In DNA form, the CDR3 reads TGTGCCAGCAAAGGTCCCGGGACAGGGACGGCGGGTCAGCCCCAGCATTTT. Residues: CASKGPGTGTAGQPQHF.